Listed below are T cell receptor beta chains from one sample, sequenced in a study of blood T cell repertoires in COVID-19. Sequencing was performed with immunoSEQ multiplex PCR; in TCRdb, only in-frame clones are kept and a portion is missing. The sample carries 300,000 or so clones, about 84% recorded once. Source material: peripheral blood. The receptors originated from a woman aged 45-60 years with acute or convalescent COVID-19. Both conserved end residues are part of each CDR3. Fields, in order: V gene, J gene, CDR3 protein.

>TRBV28|TRBJ2-7
CASSRQGSSYEQYF
>TRBV2|TRBJ1-2
CASSPAKGDGYTF
>TRBV7-3|TRBJ1-1
CASSASRGSTEAFF
>TRBV12-3/TRBV12-4|TRBJ2-1
CASSFLTDEQFF
>TRBV10-3|TRBJ1-4
CATSGTEARKLFF
>TRBV5-1|TRBJ2-5
CASSLLGQGGETQYF
>TRBV2|TRBJ1-4
CASRAGDEKLFF
>TRBV29-1|TRBJ1-1
CSVFGQGRTEAFF
>TRBV5-4|TRBJ2-7
CASSSEDRTSYEQYF
>TRBV2|TRBJ2-7
CASRGTSGRGEQYF
>TRBV19|TRBJ2-1
CASSISSGSFNEQFF
>TRBV20-1|TRBJ2-1
CSFRRNEQFF
>TRBV29-1|TRBJ1-3
CSVESRVGNTIYF
>TRBV7-2|TRBJ1-2
CASSLGVTGIYGYTF
>TRBV7-2|TRBJ2-7
CASSGDRAYEQYF
>TRBV7-2|TRBJ1-4
CASSTTGLNEKLFF
>TRBV30|TRBJ1-6
CAWSTGGGSPLHF
>TRBV5-4|TRBJ1-2
CASSWGVAREDGYTF
>TRBV28|TRBJ2-1
CASKRGPSNEQFF
>TRBV5-1|TRBJ2-6
CASSDRAGANVLTF
>TRBV4-1|TRBJ2-1
CASSQERSGAVSSYNEQFF
>TRBV11-1|TRBJ2-2
CASSSLDRQNTGELFF